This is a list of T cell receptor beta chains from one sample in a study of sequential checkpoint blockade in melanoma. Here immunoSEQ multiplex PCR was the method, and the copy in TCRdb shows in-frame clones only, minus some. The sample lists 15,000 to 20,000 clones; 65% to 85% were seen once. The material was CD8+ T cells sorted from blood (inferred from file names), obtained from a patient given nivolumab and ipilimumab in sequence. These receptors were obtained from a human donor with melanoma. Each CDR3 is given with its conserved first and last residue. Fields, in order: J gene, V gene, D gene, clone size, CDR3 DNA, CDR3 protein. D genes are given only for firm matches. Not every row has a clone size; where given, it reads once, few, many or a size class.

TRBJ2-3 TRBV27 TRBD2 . TGTGCCAGCAGTGGAACTAGCGGCCCTAGCACAGATACGCAGTATTTT CASSGTSGPSTDTQYF
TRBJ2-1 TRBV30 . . TGTGCCTTGTATACAGGCTCCTACAATGAGCAGTTCTTC CALYTGSYNEQFF
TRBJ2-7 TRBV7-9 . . TGTGCCAGCAGCTCGGGACTCGGTTCCTACGAGCAGTACTTC CASSSGLGSYEQYF
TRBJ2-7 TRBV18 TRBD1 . TGTGCCAGCTCACCACAGCCGGGACAGGGGGACTACGAGCAGTACTTC CASSPQPGQGDYEQYF
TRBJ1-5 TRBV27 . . TGTGCCAGCAGTTCCTCGCGAAATCAGCCCCAGCATTTT CASSSSRNQPQHF
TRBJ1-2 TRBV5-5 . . TGTGCCAGCAGCACCCCCGGGGGGATCGATATCAGTAACTATGGCTACACCTTC CASSTPGGIDISNYGYTF
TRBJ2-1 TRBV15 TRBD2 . TGTGCCACCAGCAGAGTTCCTAGCGGGGGGAATGAGCAGTTCTTC CATSRVPSGGNEQFF
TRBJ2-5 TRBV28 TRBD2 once TGTGCCAGCAGTCCTTCGGGACTAGCGGAAACCTACGAGACCCAGTACTTC CASSPSGLAETYETQYF
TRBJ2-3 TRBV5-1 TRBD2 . TGCGCCAGCAGCTATAGGACTAGCGGAGGTCCAGATACGCAGTATTTT CASSYRTSGGPDTQYF
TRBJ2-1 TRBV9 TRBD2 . TGTGCCAGCAGCGCCGGACTAGCGGGAGTAGGAAATGAGCAGTTCTTC CASSAGLAGVGNEQFF
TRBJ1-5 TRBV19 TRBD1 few TGTGCCAGTAGTTACGGACAGGACAATCAGCCCCAGCATTTT CASSYGQDNQPQHF
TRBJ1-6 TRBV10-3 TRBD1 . TGTGCCATCAGTGAGTCGAGGACAGGGGAGGGATCACCCCTCCACTTT CAISESRTGEGSPLHF
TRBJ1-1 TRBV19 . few TGTGCCAGTAGTATTGAGCCAGGGAGGGCTGAAGCTTTCTTT CASSIEPGRAEAFF
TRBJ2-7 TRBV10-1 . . TGCGCCAGCTGGACTCCTCGCCAATATTCCTACGAGCAGTACTTC CASWTPRQYSYEQYF
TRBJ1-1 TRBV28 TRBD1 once TGTGCCAGCAGCGACAGGGGGAACACTGAAGCTTTCTTT CASSDRGNTEAFF
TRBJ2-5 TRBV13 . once TGTGCCAGCAGTGAGGGGGGGGGCCTCCAAGAGACCCAGTACTTC CASSEGGGLQETQYF
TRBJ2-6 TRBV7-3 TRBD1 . TGTGCCAGCTGTGGGGACAGCCTCTCTGGGGCCAACGTCCTGACTTTC CASCGDSLSGANVLTF
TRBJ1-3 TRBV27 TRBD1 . TGTGCCAGCAGTTTATCAACAGGGGCAGGAAACACCATATATTTT CASSLSTGAGNTIYF
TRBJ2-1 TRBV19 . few TGTGCCAGTAGTTCTTACAATGAGCAGTTCTTC CASSSYNEQFF
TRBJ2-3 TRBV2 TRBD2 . TGTGCCAGCACCGGGGGGGCCCCAGATACGCAGTATTTT CASTGGAPDTQYF
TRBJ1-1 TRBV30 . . TGTGCCTGGAGTGTCGTCCAGGGCTCTGAAGCTTTCTTT CAWSVVQGSEAFF
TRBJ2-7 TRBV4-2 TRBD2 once TGTGCCAGCAGCGCGGAACTAGCGGGGAGTTCCTACGAGCAGTACTTC CASSAELAGSSYEQYF
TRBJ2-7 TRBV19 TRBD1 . TGTGCCAGTAGTGCCGGGACAGGGGGGTCCTACGAGCAGTACTTC CASSAGTGGSYEQYF
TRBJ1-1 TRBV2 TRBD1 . TGTGCCAGCTACGACAGGGCGAACACTGAAGCTTTCTTT CASYDRANTEAFF
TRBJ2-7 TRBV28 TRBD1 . TGTGCCAGCAGTCGGGGGACAGGCTACGAGCAGTACTTC CASSRGTGYEQYF
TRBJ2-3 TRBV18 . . TGTGCCAGCTCACCAGGGACAACAGATACGCAGTATTTT CASSPGTTDTQYF
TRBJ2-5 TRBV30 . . TGTGCCTGGGATCACGGGGGAACGCAAGAGACCCAGTACTTC CAWDHGGTQETQYF
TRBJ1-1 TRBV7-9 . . TGTGCCAGCAGCTTAGAGGGAGGGGTAAAGGCTGAAGCTTTCTTT CASSLEGGVKAEAFF
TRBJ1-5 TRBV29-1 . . TGCAGCGAAAGATCGAGGTTACTACGCAATCAGCCCCAGCATTTT CSERSRLLRNQPQHF
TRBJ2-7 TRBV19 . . TGTGCCAGTAGGATGGGGGGGGCGCAGTACTTC CASRMGGAQYF
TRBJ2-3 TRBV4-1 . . TGCGCCAGCAGCCGGATTACGGGGGAAGATACGCAGTATTTT CASSRITGEDTQYF
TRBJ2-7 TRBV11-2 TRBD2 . TGTGCCAGCAGCGGCCCGGGACTAGAGGGGGCCTACGAGCAGTACTTC CASSGPGLEGAYEQYF
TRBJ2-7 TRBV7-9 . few TGTGCCAGCAGCGTCGGGACCTACGAGCAGTACTTC CASSVGTYEQYF
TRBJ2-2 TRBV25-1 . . TGTGCCAGCAGTGAATGGGGGAGGAGCGTCACCGGGGAGCTGTTTTTT CASSEWGRSVTGELFF
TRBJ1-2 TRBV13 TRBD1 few TGTGCCAGCAGCCCCCCCGCTCAACAGGGGCACTATGGCTACACCTTC CASSPPAQQGHYGYTF
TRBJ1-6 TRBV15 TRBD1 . TGTGCCACCAGCACGGACAGGGGAAGTTCACCCCTCCACTTT CATSTDRGSSPLHF
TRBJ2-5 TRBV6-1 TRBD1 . TGTGCCAGCAGTGGCCGGGACAGGGCGTACCAAGAGACCCAGTACTTC CASSGRDRAYQETQYF
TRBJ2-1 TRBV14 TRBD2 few TGTGCCAGCAGCACCCGACTAGCGGGGAATCACAATGAGCAGTTCTTC CASSTRLAGNHNEQFF
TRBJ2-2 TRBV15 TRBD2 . TGTGCCACCAGCAGAGATCGGGGGGCCGGGGAGCTGTTTTTT CATSRDRGAGELFF
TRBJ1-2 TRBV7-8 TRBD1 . TGTGCCAGCAGCCCGGCGGGACAGGGTTCTAACTATGGCTACACCTTC CASSPAGQGSNYGYTF
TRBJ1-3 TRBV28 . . TGTGCCAGCAGTTTCGGGCAGGGGTTCAACACCATATATTTT CASSFGQGFNTIYF
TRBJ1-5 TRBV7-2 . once TGTGCCAGCAGCTTAAACAGGGCCGAAGACGAGAGCAATCAGCCCCAGCATTTT CASSLNRAEDESNQPQHF
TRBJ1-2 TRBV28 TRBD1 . TGTGCCAGCAGCCGCCTCGACAGGGGGCAGGATGGCTACACCTTC CASSRLDRGQDGYTF
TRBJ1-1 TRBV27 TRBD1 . TGTGCCAGCAGTCCGGGGACAGAAATGAACACTGAAGCTTTCTTT CASSPGTEMNTEAFF
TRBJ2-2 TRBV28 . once TGTGCCACCCGGCAGGACACCGGGGAGCTGTTTTTT CATRQDTGELFF
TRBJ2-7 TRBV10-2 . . TGCGCCAGCAGTGAGCGGGTGGCTTGGTTGTACTTC CASSERVAWLYF
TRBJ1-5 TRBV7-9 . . TGTGCCAGCAGCTTCGCGAATCAGCCCCAGCATTTT CASSFANQPQHF
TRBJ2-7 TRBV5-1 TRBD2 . TGCGCCAGCAGCTTGGAAGTAGCGGGCTCCTACGAGCAGTACTTC CASSLEVAGSYEQYF
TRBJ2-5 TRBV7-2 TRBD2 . TGTGCCAGCAGCCCTTTGACTAGCGTGGGAGAGACCCAGTACTTC CASSPLTSVGETQYF
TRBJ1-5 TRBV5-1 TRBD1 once TGCGCCAGCAGCCCGGGACAGGGCAATCAGCCCCAGCATTTT CASSPGQGNQPQHF
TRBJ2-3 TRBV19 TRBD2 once TGTGCCAGTAGTCGAAGCGGGGGGCGGGCAGATACGCAGTATTTT CASSRSGGRADTQYF
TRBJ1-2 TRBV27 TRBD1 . TGTGCCAGCAGTCCATCGGGACAGGGGGCGTTTGGCTACACCTTC CASSPSGQGAFGYTF
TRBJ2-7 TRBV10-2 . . TGCGCCAGCCGAACAGGGATCGAGCAGTACTTC CASRTGIEQYF
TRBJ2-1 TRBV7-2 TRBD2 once TGTGCCAGCAGCACTAGCGGCAACTCCTACAATGAGCAGTTCTTC CASSTSGNSYNEQFF